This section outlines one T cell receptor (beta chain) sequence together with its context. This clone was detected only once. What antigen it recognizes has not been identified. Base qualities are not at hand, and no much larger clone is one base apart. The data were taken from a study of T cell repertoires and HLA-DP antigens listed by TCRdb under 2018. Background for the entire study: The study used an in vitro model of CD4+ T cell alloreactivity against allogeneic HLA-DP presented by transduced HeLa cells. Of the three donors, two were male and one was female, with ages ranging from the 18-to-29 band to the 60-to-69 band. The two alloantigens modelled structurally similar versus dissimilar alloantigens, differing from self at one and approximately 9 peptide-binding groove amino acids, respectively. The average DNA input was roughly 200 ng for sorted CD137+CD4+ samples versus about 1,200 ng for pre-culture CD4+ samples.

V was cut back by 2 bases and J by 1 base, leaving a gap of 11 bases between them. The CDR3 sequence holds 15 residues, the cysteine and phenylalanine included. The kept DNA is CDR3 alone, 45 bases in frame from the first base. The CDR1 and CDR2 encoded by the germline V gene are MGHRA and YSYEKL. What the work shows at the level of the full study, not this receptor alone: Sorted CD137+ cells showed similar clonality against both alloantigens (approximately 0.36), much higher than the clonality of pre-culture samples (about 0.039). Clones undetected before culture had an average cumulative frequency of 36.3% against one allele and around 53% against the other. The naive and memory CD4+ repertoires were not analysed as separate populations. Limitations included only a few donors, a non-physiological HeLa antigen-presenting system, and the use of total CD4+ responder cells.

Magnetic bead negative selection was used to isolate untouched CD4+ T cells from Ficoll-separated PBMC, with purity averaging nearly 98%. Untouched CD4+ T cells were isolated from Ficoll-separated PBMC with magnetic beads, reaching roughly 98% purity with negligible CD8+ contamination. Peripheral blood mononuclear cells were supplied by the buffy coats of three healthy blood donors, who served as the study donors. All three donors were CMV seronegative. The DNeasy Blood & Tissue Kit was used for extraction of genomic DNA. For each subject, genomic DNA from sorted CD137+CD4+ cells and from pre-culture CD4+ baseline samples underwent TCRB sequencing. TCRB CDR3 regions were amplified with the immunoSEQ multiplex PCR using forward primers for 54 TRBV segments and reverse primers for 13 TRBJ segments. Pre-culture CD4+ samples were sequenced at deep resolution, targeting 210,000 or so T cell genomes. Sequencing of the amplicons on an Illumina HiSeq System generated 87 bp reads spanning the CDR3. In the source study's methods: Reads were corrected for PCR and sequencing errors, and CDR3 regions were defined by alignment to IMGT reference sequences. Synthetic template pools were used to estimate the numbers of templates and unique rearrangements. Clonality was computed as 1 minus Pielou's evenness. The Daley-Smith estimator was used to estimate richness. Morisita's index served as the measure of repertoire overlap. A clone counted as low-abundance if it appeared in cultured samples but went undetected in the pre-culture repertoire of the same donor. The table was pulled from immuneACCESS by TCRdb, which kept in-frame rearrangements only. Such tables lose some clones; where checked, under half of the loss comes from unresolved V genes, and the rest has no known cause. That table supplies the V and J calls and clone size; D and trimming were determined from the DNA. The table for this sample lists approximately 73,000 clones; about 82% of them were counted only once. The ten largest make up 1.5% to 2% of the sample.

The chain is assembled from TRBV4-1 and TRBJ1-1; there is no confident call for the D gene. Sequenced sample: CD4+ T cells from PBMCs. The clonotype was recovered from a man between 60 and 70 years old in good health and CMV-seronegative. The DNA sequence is TGCGCCAGCAGCCAACCTACACGGAGGAACACTGAAGCTTTCTTT. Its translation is CASSQPTRRNTEAFF.